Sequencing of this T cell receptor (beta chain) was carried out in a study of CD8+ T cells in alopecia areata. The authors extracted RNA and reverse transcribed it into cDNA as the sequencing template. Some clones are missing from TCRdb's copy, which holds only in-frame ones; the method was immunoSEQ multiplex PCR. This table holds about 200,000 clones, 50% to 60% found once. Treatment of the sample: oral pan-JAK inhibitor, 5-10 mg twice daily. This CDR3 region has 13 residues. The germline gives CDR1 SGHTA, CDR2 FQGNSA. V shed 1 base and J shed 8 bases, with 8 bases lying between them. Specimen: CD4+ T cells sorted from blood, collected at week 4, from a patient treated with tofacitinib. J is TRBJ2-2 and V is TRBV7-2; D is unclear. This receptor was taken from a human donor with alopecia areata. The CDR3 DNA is TGTGCCAGCAGCTTAGAAGGGATGGGGGAGCTGTTTTTT. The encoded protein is CASSLEGMGELFF.